This T cell receptor (beta chain) was found in a study of cytomegalovirus exposure and HLA in healthy donors. Study-level results: There were reportedly fewer N-insertions in an Asian-associated ancestry cluster than the roughly 670-donor mean, in a later analysis. As a later analysis showed, a missense DCLRE1C variant was linked to trimming of TCR beta V- and J-genes.

Comment on this clone: Its antigen is unknown. A junction end diverges from the germline sequence, so it may reflect a read error.

The study ran its PCR with 60 Vbeta and 13 Jbeta primers. Original data processing: A later analysis tallied roughly 77 million unique TCR beta chains, 10 million to 12 million of them shared. Here immunoSEQ multiplex PCR was the method, and the copy in TCRdb shows in-frame clones only, minus some. V and J calls and clone size are copied from that table; D and trimming were computed from the DNA. The sample lists 180,000 or so clones; approximately 80% were seen once. The CDR3 runs to 14 residues. Germline V gene lookup returns CDR1 SEHNR and CDR2 FQNEAQ (reference sequence). This cohort consisted of healthy bone marrow donors.

The sequence was obtained from a female donor in good health and CMV-seronegative. V is TRBV7-9 and J is TRBJ2-5; TRBD2 might be the D (5 bases). The sample taken for sequencing was PBMCs. Written as DNA, the CDR3 is TGTTCCAGCAGAGGGTCGCGCGGGTCGGAGACCCAGTACTTC. It specifies CSSRGSRGSETQYF.